The 2 T cell receptor beta chains given below trace back to one sample, sequenced in a study of shared clonotypes between healthy human individuals. TCRdb keeps only in-frame clones here, not all; method: immunoSEQ multiplex PCR. The sample carries 2.5 million or so clones, more than 80% recorded once. The sequencing sample was made of naive CD4+ T cells sorted from blood. Subset indicated: CD45RA+ positively selected. Receptors were obtained from a man aged 18 to 29 in good health.

The chain couples TRBV5-6 to TRBJ2-2; D uncertain. V lost 1 base and J lost 1, with 11 bases in between. This CDR3 contains 16 residues. Per the germline V gene, CDR1 is SGHDT and CDR2 is YYEEEE. CDR3 sequence: CASSLRTVLNTGELFF. CDR3 coding DNA: TGTGCCAGCAGCTTGCGTACAGTACTGAACACCGGGGAGCTGTTTTTT.

The chain is built from TRBV6-6 and TRBJ1-3; D gene uncertain. Germline-derived CDR1 and CDR2 are MNHNY and SVGAGI (reference sequence). The CDR3 is 14 residues long. V lost 7 bases, J lost 2 bases, and 12 bases lay in between. The CDR3 coding sequence is TGTGCCAGCATCTCCACCGAGGCTGGAAACACCATATATTTT. Protein sequence: CASISTEAGNTIYF.